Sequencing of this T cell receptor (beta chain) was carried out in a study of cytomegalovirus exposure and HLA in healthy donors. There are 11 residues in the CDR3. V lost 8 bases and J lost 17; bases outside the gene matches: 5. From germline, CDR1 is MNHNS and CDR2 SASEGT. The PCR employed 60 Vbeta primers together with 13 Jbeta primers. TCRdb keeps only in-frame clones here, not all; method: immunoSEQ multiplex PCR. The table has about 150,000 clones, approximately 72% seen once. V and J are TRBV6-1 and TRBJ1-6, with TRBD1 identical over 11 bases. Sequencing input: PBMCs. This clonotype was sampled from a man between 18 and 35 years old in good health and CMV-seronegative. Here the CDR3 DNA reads TGTGCCAGCCCGGGACAGGGGGACGTCCACTTT. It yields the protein CASPGQGDVHF.